This entry describes one TCR beta chain. Its target is unknown. The germline gives CDR1 LNHDA, CDR2 SQIVND (reference sequence). Trimming shortened V by 1 base and J by 3 bases, and 18 bases separated the two germline ends. This CDR3 has 17 amino acids. This record comes from a study of cytomegalovirus exposure and HLA in healthy donors. About the study: HLA-typed donors contributed some 85 million unique TCRs, which were held in an early data release.

PCR was performed using 60 Vbeta and 13 Jbeta primers. Assay used: immunoSEQ multiplex PCR; TCRdb lists only in-frame clones, some missing. The repertoire includes some 42,000 clones, 50% to 55% of them detected once, and about an eighth sits in the top ten. Whole-study results and caveats: Per a prior analysis, the majority of TCR beta V segments were productive roughly 90% or roughly 30% of the time. Analyzed later, association rates of TCRs varied across HLA loci, with DRB1 most and HLA-C fewest. Researchers reported in a later analysis that a missense DCLRE1C variant was tied to TCR beta V- and J-gene trimming.

This sequence was found in a human donor in good health. The sequenced material came from PBMCs. The chain recombines TRBV19 with TRBJ2-5, with a possible D match to TRBD1 (6 bases). CDR3 residues: CASSIGRQELSKETQYF. The CDR3 nucleotides read TGTGCCAGTAGTATAGGTCGACAGGAACTATCAAAAGAGACCCAGTACTTC. Based on the CDR3 plus reference TRBV19 and TRBJ2-5, the full variable domain is DGGITQSPKYLFRKEGQNVTLSCEQNLNHDAMYWYRQDPGQGLRLIYYSQIVNDFQKGDIAEGYSVSREKKESFPLTVTSAQKNPTAFYLCASSIGRQELSKETQYFGPGTRLLVL.